These 15 T cell receptor beta chains came from one sample sequenced in a study of cytomegalovirus exposure and HLA in healthy donors. Primers: 60 Vbeta forward and 13 Jbeta reverse. Produced via immunoSEQ multiplex PCR; TCRdb's table is partial and in-frame only. The table records 150,000 to 200,000 clones, over 60% of them present only once. Sequenced sample: PBMCs. All receptors come from a girl between 5 and 17 years old in good health and CMV-seronegative.

The chain couples TRBV7-3 to TRBJ1-1; D gene unclear. V was cut by 3 bases and J by 7 bases, with 6 bases left in between. CDR3 length: 11 residues. Germline CDR1 is SGHTA and CDR2 is FQGTGA. In nucleotides, the CDR3 is TGTGCCAGCAGCTTGGGGAGTGAAGCTTTCTTT. It translates to CASSLGSEAFF.

The chain is built from TRBV4-1 and TRBJ1-2; D perhaps matches TRBD1 (6 bases). Germline V gives CDR1 MGHRA, CDR2 YSYEKL. The CDR3 has 14 residues. Deletions cut 0 bases from V and 12 bases from J, with 17 bases between. The CDR3 protein is CASSQDWGGLGDTF. The CDR3 region has the DNA TGCGCCAGCAGCCAAGATTGGGGGGGGCTCGGGGACACCTTC.

This clone has more than one count but fewer than ten. The rearrangement links TRBV9 to TRBJ1-1, with D tentatively TRBD1 (5 bases). The CDR3 contains 15 residues. V lost 4 bases to trimming and J lost 5 bases, with 18 bases between them. Germline-derived CDR1 and CDR2 are SGDLS and YYNGEE. The CDR3 reads CASSPGGVWGTEAFF. Here the CDR3 DNA reads TGTGCCAGCAGCCCCGGGGGGGTGTGGGGGACTGAAGCTTTCTTT.

This clone has just a few counts. V and J are TRBV25-1 and TRBJ1-6; 8 nucleotides align to TRBD1. CDR1 and CDR2 (germline): MGHDK, SYGVNS. V was clipped by 8 bases and J by 8 bases; unmatched bases: 14. This CDR3 has 16 residues. The CDR3 nucleotides are TGTGCCAGCGGATCCCTCCGACAGGGGTCGTATTCACCCCTCCACTTT. Amino acid sequence: CASGSLRQGSYSPLHF.

This clone was recorded once. The chain couples TRBV5-4 to TRBJ1-4, with TRBD1 matching 7 bases. The CDR3 runs 14 residues. V shed 4 bases and J 6 bases; nucleotides not matched to a gene: 6. In germline, CDR1 is SGHNT, CDR2 YYREEE (reference sequence). In DNA form, the CDR3 reads TGTGCCAGCAGCCCCGGGACAGACCATGAAAAACTGTTTTTT. It specifies CASSPGTDHEKLFF.

The rearrangement links TRBV18 to TRBJ2-3, with D unresolved. Germline V gives CDR1 KGHSH, CDR2 LQKENI. This CDR3 is built from 15 residues. V was shortened by 3 bases and J by 2 bases, with 12 bases between the two germline ends. The DNA of the CDR3 is TGTGCCAGCTCACCCCTCCCTGACACCACAGATACGCAGTATTTT. Amino acid sequence: CASSPLPDTTDTQYF.

This clone was counted a few times. Within the sample, other DNA sequences also encode this same CDR3. The chain recombines TRBV5-1 with TRBJ1-2; D ambiguous. Germline CDR1 and CDR2: SGHRS and YFSETQ. The CDR3 contains 13 residues. V lost 0 bases and J 8 bases, leaving 11 bases between the germline ends. This CDR3 is CASSLGGLGGYTF. The CDR3 DNA sequence: TGCGCCAGCAGCTTGGGAGGGCTCGGAGGCTACACCTTC.

The chain carries TRBV19 and TRBJ1-1; D not certain. The CDR3 is 13 residues long. CDR1 is LNHDA, CDR2 SQIVND, per germline (reference sequence). Trimming shortened V by 5 bases and J by 6 bases, and 13 bases separated the two germline ends. The CDR3: CASSPSGRAEAFF. In DNA form, the CDR3 reads TGTGCCAGTAGTCCAAGCGGAAGGGCTGAAGCTTTCTTT.

The CDR3 DNA reads as TGTGCCACCCACAGGGGTAATCAGCCCCAGCATTTT. This translates into CATHRGNQPQHF. The V and J genes are TRBV15 and TRBJ1-5; 7 bases map to TRBD1. V was clipped by 8 bases and J by 4 bases; unmatched bases: 2. Germline-derived CDR1 and CDR2 are LNHNV and YYDKDF (reference sequence). The CDR3 runs 12 residues.

The chain employs TRBV6-5 and TRBJ1-3; tentatively, D is TRBD1 (6 bases). V lost 2 bases, J lost 4 bases, and 12 bases lay in between. This CDR3 has 15 amino acids. Germline loops: CDR1 MNHEY, CDR2 SVGAGI. CDR3 nucleotides: TGTGCCAGCAGTTACGGGGCAGGGGCCGGAAACACCATATATTTT. This gives the protein CASSYGAGAGNTIYF.

V usage is TRBV16 and J usage is TRBJ2-7; tentatively, D is TRBD1 (6 bases). This CDR3 spans 14 amino acids. Between the trimmed V and J ends, which lost 5 bases and 0 bases, there was a span of 11 bases. The germline V gene has CDR1 KGHSY and CDR2 FQNENV. The CDR3: CASSNRESSYEQYF. For the CDR3, the DNA is TGTGCCAGCAGCAACAGGGAAAGCTCCTACGAGCAGTACTTC.

This rearrangement joins TRBV9 to TRBJ2-1, with 9 bases aligning to TRBD2. In germline, CDR1 is SGDLS, CDR2 YYNGEE. V lost 0 bases and J lost 5; bases outside the gene matches: 3. The CDR3 runs 15 residues. The CDR3 protein is CASSVESGGHNEQFF. The CDR3 bases are TGTGCCAGCAGCGTAGAAAGCGGGGGGCACAATGAGCAGTTCTTC.

The chain carries TRBV7-2 and TRBJ1-2; D gene ambiguous. Germline V gene lookup returns CDR1 SGHTA and CDR2 FQGNSA. The CDR3 length is 14 residues. V was cut by 5 bases and J by 2 bases, with 12 bases left in between. CDR3 sequence reads: CASSLSLRNYGYTF. The CDR3 DNA follows: TGTGCCAGCAGCCTATCACTGAGAAACTATGGCTACACCTTC. Filled out from reference TRBV7-2 and TRBJ1-2, the complete variable domain reads GAGVSQSPSNKVTEKGKDVELRCDPISGHTALYWYRQSLGQGLEFLIYFQGNSAPDKSGLPSDRFSAERTGGSVSTLTIQRTQQEDSAVYLCASSLSLRNYGYTFGSGTRLTVV.

The V and J genes are TRBV10-3 and TRBJ2-5, with TRBD2 identical over 10 bases. CDR3 length: 16 amino acids. With 0 bases clipped from V and 2 bases from J, the junction kept 3 bases outside the gene matches. Germline CDR1 reads ENHRY; CDR2 reads SYGVKD. The CDR3 DNA reads TGTGCCATCAGTGAGTCTCTGGGACTAGCGCAAGAGACCCAGTACTTC. Protein: CAISESLGLAQETQYF.

The CDR3 is CASSSPSSGGLSTQYF. DNA for the CDR3: TGTGCCAGCAGCTCCCCGAGTAGCGGGGGGTTGAGTACGCAGTATTTT. The chain links TRBV7-3 to TRBJ2-3; 10 bases agree with TRBD2. CDR3 length: 16 amino acids. Unmatched junction bases numbered 12, after V lost 4 bases and J lost 8 bases. Germline lookup yields CDR1 SGHTA and CDR2 FQGTGA. Variable domain in full (rest from reference TRBV7-3 and TRBJ2-3): GAGVSQTPSNKVTEKGKYVELRCDPISGHTALYWYRQSLGQGPEFLIYFQGTGAADDSGLPNDRFFAVRPEGSVSTLKIQRTERGDSAVYLCASSSPSSGGLSTQYFGPGTRLTVL.